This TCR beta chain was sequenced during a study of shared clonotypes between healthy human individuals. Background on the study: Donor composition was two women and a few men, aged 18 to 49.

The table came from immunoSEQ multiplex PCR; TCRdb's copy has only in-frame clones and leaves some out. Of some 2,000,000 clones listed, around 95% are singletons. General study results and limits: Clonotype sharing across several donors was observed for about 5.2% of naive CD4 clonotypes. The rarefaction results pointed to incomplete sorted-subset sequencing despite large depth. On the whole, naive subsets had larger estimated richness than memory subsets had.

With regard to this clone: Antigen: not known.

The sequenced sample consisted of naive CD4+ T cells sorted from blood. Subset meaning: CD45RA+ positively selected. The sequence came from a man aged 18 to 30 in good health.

CDR3 sequence (DNA): TGTGCCAGCAGCCCTCCGGACAGGGGACCCAATGAGCAGTTCTTC. Amino acids: CASSPPDRGPNEQFF. This chain connects TRBV7-2 to TRBJ2-1; 9 bases match TRBD1. The CDR3 contains 15 residues. CDR1 SGHTA and CDR2 FQGNSA come from the germline V gene. The J segment lost 6 bases and the V segment lost 5 bases, leaving 8 bases of the junction unmatched.